The 13 T cell receptor beta chains listed next were all sequenced from one sample in a study of T cells in Graves' hyperthyroidism and ophthalmopathy. It was RNA transcripts that yielded the amplified TCR beta CDR3 regions. Initially, a first-round RT-PCR of the TCR CDR3 employed the HTBI primer set. MiXCR, applied by TCRdb to the multiplex PCR reads, yields one record per CDR3 protein. The table shows about 530,000 distinct CDR3 sequences, with 15% to 20% occurring only once. Sequencing was carried out using blood. All receptors come from a woman younger than 35 with Graves' ophthalmopathy.

The chain is built from TRBV7-3 and TRBJ2-7; 9 bases line up with TRBD2. V gave up 5 bases and J gave up 2 bases; unmatched junction bases: 16. The V gene's germline CDR1 is SGHTA and CDR2 FQGTGA. The CDR3 length is 18 residues. The CDR3 sequence is CASSPLGGGLAITYEQYF. In nucleotides, the CDR3 is TGTGCCAGCAGCCCCCTCGGGGGTGGACTAGCGATTACCTACGAGCAGTACTTC.

In its sample, this clonotype was seen many times. The chain recombines TRBV12-3 or TRBV12-4 with TRBJ1-2; D is possibly TRBD1 (6 bases). The V end was cut by 5 bases, the J end by 8 bases, with 12 bases between. The CDR3 consists of 12 residues. The CDR3 sequence is CASSPGQRGYTF. Written as DNA, the CDR3 is TGTGCCAGCAGTCCCGGACAGAGGGGCTACACCTTC.

The table lists this clonotype with many counts. The CDR3 sequence: CASSNQGAKNIQYF. CDR3 nucleotides: TGTGCCAGCAGCAACCAGGGGGCCAAAAACATTCAGTACTTC. The chain recombines TRBV7-9 with TRBJ2-4; TRBD1 might be the D (6 bases). Germline CDR1 and CDR2: SEHNR and FQNEAQ (reference sequence). The CDR3 extends over 14 amino acids. With 5 bases removed from V and 1 base from J, the gap between germline ends came to 9 bases.

In regard to this clonotype: A much larger clonotype is one base distant, so this may be a read error. The chain is built from TRBV12-3 or TRBV12-4 and TRBJ1-1; 8 bases align to TRBD1. This CDR3 has 16 residues. CDR3 sequence: CAGRQDRGGINTEAFF. CDR3 nucleotides: TGTGCCGGCAGACAAGACAGGGGAGGTATAAACACTGAAGCTTTCTTT.

V gene TRBV6-1 combines with J gene TRBJ2-1; D not certain. With 1 base removed from V and 4 bases from J, the gap between germline ends came to 8 bases. The CDR3 is 14 residues long. The germline CDR1 and CDR2 sequences are MNHNS and SASEGT. As DNA, the CDR3 is TGTGCCAGCAGTGAAGTGAGCCCGTACAATGAGCAGTTCTTC. It encodes CASSEVSPYNEQFF.

This clonotype came up many times. The chain is built from TRBV7-3 and TRBJ2-7; 11 nucleotides match TRBD2. CDR1 SGHTA and CDR2 FQGTGA come from the germline V gene. The CDR3 contains 15 residues. J was trimmed by 6 bases and V by 5 bases; bases with no gene match: 9. The CDR3 DNA is TGTGCCAGCAGCCTCCAGACTAGCGGGATCGGCGAGCAGTACTTC. Protein product: CASSLQTSGIGEQYF.

This clonotype came up many times. CDR3 in amino acids: CASAGTVASSYNSPLHF. The CDR3 DNA is TGTGCCAGTGCCGGGACAGTGGCGAGCTCCTATAATTCACCCCTCCACTTT. This chain uses TRBV27 with TRBJ1-6, with 7 bases lining up with TRBD1. CDR1 is MNHEY, CDR2 SMNVEV, per germline (reference sequence). With V trimmed by 9 bases and J by 0 bases, 11 bases remained unmatched. The CDR3 extends over 17 amino acids.

This clonotype was counted ten times or more. The V and J genes are TRBV6-5 and TRBJ1-2, with TRBD1 matching over 7 bases. CDR3 length: 14 amino acids. Germline CDR1 MNHEY, CDR2 SVGAGI. The trim removed 3 bases at V and 5 bases at J, leaving 6 bases unmatched. The CDR3 sequence: CASSYRGQLYGYTF. The DNA of the CDR3 is TGTGCCAGCAGTTATAGGGGACAGCTATATGGCTACACCTTC.

This clonotype was picked up many times. V is TRBV11-2 and J is TRBJ2-5; D is perhaps TRBD1 or TRBD2 (7 bases each). V lost 1 base to trimming and J lost 1 base, with 13 bases between them. CDR3 length equals 16 residues. CDR1 and CDR2 from the germline V gene are SGHAT and FQNNGV. DNA of the CDR3: TGTGCCAGCAGCTTAGTCTTCAGGGGGGGCCAAGAGACCCAGTACTTC. It specifies CASSLVFRGGQETQYF.

This clonotype was seen at least ten times. The chain joins TRBV10-3 to TRBJ1-1, with TRBD1 as a possible D gene (5 bases). Germline V gene sequence: CDR1 ENHRY, CDR2 SYGVKD. The V end lost 4 bases, the J end lost 1 base, and 7 bases lay between the germline ends. CDR3 length: 13 amino acids. CDR3 in amino acids: CAISGGGNTEAFF. CDR3 nucleotides: TGTGCCATCAGTGGTGGGGGGAACACTGAAGCTTTCTTT.

The genes are TRBV11-1 and TRBJ2-3; D not resolved. V lost 2 bases and J 1 base, leaving 16 bases between the germline ends. The CDR3 loop spans 17 amino acids. Germline V lookup: CDR1 SGHAT, CDR2 FQDESV (reference sequence). CDR3 protein: CASSLLVERLRTDTQYF. CDR3 bases: TGTGCCAGCAGCTTATTGGTAGAAAGGTTGCGCACAGATACGCAGTATTTT. The variable domain in full, with the rest retrieved from reference TRBV11-1 and TRBJ2-3, is EAEVAQSPRYKITEKSQAVAFWCDPISGHATLYWYRQILGQGPELLVQFQDESVVDDSQLPKDRFSAERLKGVDSTLKIQPAELGDSAMYLCASSLLVERLRTDTQYFGPGTRLTVL.

Ten or more counts support this clonotype. This sequence joins TRBV6-1 and TRBJ1-1; TRBD1 might be the D (6 bases). Germline CDR1 is MNHNS and CDR2 is SASEGT. This CDR3 comprises 15 residues. V shed 3 bases and J shed 1 base, with 12 bases lying between them. CDR3 in DNA: TGTGCCAGCAGTGATCAGGGACACTGGAACACTGAAGCTTTCTTT. It yields the protein CASSDQGHWNTEAFF.

Many counts were recorded for this clonotype. The chain joins TRBV7-9 to TRBJ1-2; D may be TRBD1 (5 bases). The V gene's germline CDR1 is SEHNR and CDR2 FQNEAQ (reference sequence). This CDR3 spans 12 amino acids. The germline V and J ends were trimmed by 5 bases and 7 bases, with 11 bases remaining between them. Written as DNA, the CDR3 is TGTGCCAGCAGCCCCCCTAGGGGTGGCTACACCTTC. Translation: CASSPPRGGYTF.